Listed here are 17 T cell receptor beta chains from one sample, sequenced in a study of CXCR3-negative and CXCR3-positive naive CD8 T cells. The authors made the TRB cDNA libraries by 5' RACE using UMI labels. TCRdb reprocessed the 5' RACE reads and stores each CDR3 protein as one record, lacking DNA. The sample shows around 52,000 distinct CDR3 sequences, and about a quarter sits with its ten largest clones. Sequencing used memory CD8+ T cells from blood. The receptors shown here come from a human donor in good health. Some clones in this sample may be carry-over from other donors' samples.

The chain has TRBV5-1 and TRBJ2-7; the TCRdb call, TRBD2, lacks DNA for checking. Germline V gene sequence: CDR1 SGHRS, CDR2 YFSETQ. This CDR3 contains 13 residues. The CDR3 is CASSLARDYEQYF.

The rearrangement uses TRBV9 and TRBJ2-7; TCRdb designates TRBD1, a call that cannot be tested without DNA. Per the germline V gene, CDR1 is SGDLS and CDR2 is YYNGEE. This CDR3 has 14 residues. The CDR3 here is CASSGRDRDYEQYF.

J is TRBJ2-5 and V is TRBV5-1. This CDR3 comprises 11 residues. The germline CDR1 and CDR2 sequences are SGHRS and YFSETQ. The CDR3 loop is CASSVTETQYF.

The chain carries TRBV5-1 and TRBJ1-1. The CDR3 is 17 amino acids. Germline-derived CDR1 and CDR2 are SGHRS and YFSETQ. The CDR3 sequence: CASSHTEIDHLYTEAFF. Filled out from reference TRBV5-1 and TRBJ1-1, the complete variable domain reads KAGVTQTPRYLIKTRGQQVTLSCSPISGHRSVSWYQQTPGQGLQFLFEYFSETQRNKGNFPGRFSGRQFSNSRSEMNVSTLELGDSALYLCASSHTEIDHLYTEAFFGQGTRLTVV.

The rearrangement joins TRBV20-1 to TRBJ2-1. This CDR3 is 16 amino acids long. Per the germline V gene, CDR1 is DFQATT and CDR2 is SNEGSKA (reference sequence). Here the CDR3 reads CSARDLGGSSYNEQFF.

The rearrangement joins TRBV28 to TRBJ2-7; with no DNA, the TCRdb D assignment of TRBD2 cannot be verified. Germline assignment: CDR1 MDHEN and CDR2 SYDVKM. The CDR3 has 14 residues. The CDR3 region is CASRYGTATYEQYF.

This CDR3 reads CSVEAGAFYEQYF. The chain is built from TRBV29-1 and TRBJ2-7; no DNA is available, so the TRBD1 call from TCRdb remains unchecked. This CDR3 is built from 13 residues. Per germline, CDR1 SQVTM and CDR2 ANQGSEA.

The chain recombines TRBV9 with TRBJ2-7; TCRdb returns TRBD2, unconfirmable since there is no DNA. CDR3 size: 15 residues. In germline, CDR1 is SGDLS, CDR2 YYNGEE. This CDR3 reads CASSAKGLAGDQQYF.

The chain couples TRBV7-2 to TRBJ2-1; TCRdb selects TRBD1, and the lack of DNA leaves this call unchecked. The CDR3 has 16 amino acids. From germline, CDR1 is SGHTA and CDR2 FQGNSA. This chain's CDR3 is CASSLARQGYYNEQFF.

This chain links TRBV2 with TRBJ2-1; the TCRdb call, TRBD2, lacks DNA for checking. The CDR3 is made up of 14 amino acids. The germline gives CDR1 SNHLY, CDR2 FYNNEI. The CDR3 sequence is CASSELLAGNEQFF.

The chain links TRBV27 to TRBJ2-1; TCRdb calls TRBD2, which cannot be checked without DNA. CDR3 length: 15 amino acids. Germline lookup yields CDR1 MNHEY and CDR2 SMNVEV (reference sequence). CDR3 sequence: CASRRGAGVGHEQFF.

The chain carries TRBV28 and TRBJ2-5; TCRdb names TRBD2, which stays unverified in the absence of DNA. CDR3 length equals 16 residues. Germline V gene sequence: CDR1 MDHEN, CDR2 SYDVKM. CDR3: CASHSGGAGDQETQYF.

The rearrangement links TRBV12-2 to TRBJ1-6; TCRdb indicates TRBD1, and absent DNA this call remains unverified. TRBV12-2 is a documented pseudogene. This CDR3 contains 17 residues. The CDR3 here is CASRLVGGEQGHSPLHF.

Frequency places this clonotype as medium-sized (0.01 to 0.1%). The gene calls are TRBV18 and TRBJ2-1. The CDR3 consists of 13 residues. Germline assignment: CDR1 KGHSH and CDR2 LQKENI. CDR3 amino acids: CASSQERYNEQFF. The entire variable domain, with the rest obtained from reference TRBV18 and TRBJ2-1, is as follows: NAGVMQNPRHLVRRRGQEARLRCSPMKGHSHVYWYRQLPEEGLKFMVYLQKENIIDESGMPKERFSAEFPKEGPSILRIQQVVRGDSAAYFCASSQERYNEQFFGPGTRLTVL.

This CDR3 reads CASSPTGRRDTEAFF. V and J are TRBV7-3 and TRBJ1-1; lacking DNA, the TRBD1 call made by TCRdb goes unchecked. The CDR3 loop spans 15 amino acids. Germline CDR1 is SGHTA and CDR2 is FQGTGA.

The chain couples TRBV29-1 to TRBJ1-1. The CDR3 runs 12 residues. Germline CDR1 SQVTM, CDR2 ANQGSEA. CDR3 region: CSVDSGDTEAFF. The full variable domain, rest sourced from reference TRBV29-1 and TRBJ1-1, is SAVISQKPSRDICQRGTSLTIQCQVDSQVTMMFWYRQQPGQSLTLIATANQGSEATYESGFVIDKFPISRPNLTFSTLTVSNMSPEDSSIYLCSVDSGDTEAFFGQGTRLTVV.

The CDR3: CASSHLNVFQDDNEKLFF. The J gene is TRBJ1-4, the V gene TRBV4-2. CDR3 length: 18 amino acids. Germline CDR1 reads LGHNA; CDR2 reads YNFKEQ.